This TCR beta chain was captured in a study of type 1 regulatory T cells. Study-wide background: An in vitro protocol generated T-allo10, a Tr1-enriched, alloantigen-specific CD4 T cell product.

After removal of 5 bases from V and 2 bases from J, the junction contained 15 bases not matched to a gene. This CDR3 is built from 18 residues. Per germline, CDR1 SGHVS and CDR2 FQNEAQ. This clonotype appeared a few times. The target antigen is unknown. T-allo10 cells from the graft donor were described as anergic, host-alloantigen-specific, and alloantigen-specific suppressors. TCRdb fed the reads into MiXCR, producing one record per CDR3 protein. In the table there are around 62,000 distinct CDR3 sequences, around 68% of which are singletons. The receptor comes from a human donor in good health. Specimen: cultured T cells, either the whole culture or a sorted T cell fraction (not recorded which). The sample's subset: Tr1-enriched cell product generated in vitro against host alloantigens. This chain uses TRBV7-8 with TRBJ2-1; 7 bases agree with TRBD1. The CDR3: CASSRNTLTGTAYNEQFF. The CDR3 region has the DNA TGTGCCAGCAGCCGAAATACCCTCACCGGGACAGCCTACAATGAGCAGTTCTTC.